Each of the 11 T cell receptor beta chains below was sequenced from the same sample in a study of metastatic and nonmetastatic thyroid tumors. TCRdb called clones again from the PCR reads with MiXCR. In the table there are just under 20,000 clones, over 20% of which are singletons. Each patient went into thyroid surgery without having received any treatment. Material for sequencing was adjacent normal tissue. The receptors were gathered from a female donor with papillary thyroid cancer or a benign thyroid nodule (not recorded which). Some clones in this sample may be carry-over from other donors' samples.

DNA of the CDR3: TGTGCCAGCAGTTCCCCTCGGGGGACTCTCCACTTT. Protein: CASSSPRGTLHF. The chain links TRBV6-5 to TRBJ1-6; tentatively, D is TRBD1 (5 bases). This CDR3 is 12 amino acids long. Trimming removed 4 bases from V and 16 bases from J, with 14 bases in between. Germline CDR1 reads MNHEY; CDR2 reads SVGAGI.

The J gene is TRBJ1-3, the V gene TRBV11-2; D may be TRBD1 (6 bases). The CDR3 extends over 15 amino acids. The V gene lost 0 bases and the J gene lost 2 bases, with 8 bases spanning the gap. Germline V CDR1 and CDR2: SGHAT, FQNNGV. The chain's CDR3 is CASSLEGHPGNTIYF. The CDR3 DNA sequence: TGTGCCAGCAGCTTAGAGGGACACCCTGGAAACACCATATATTTT.

The chain is built from TRBV6-1 and TRBJ1-2; tentatively, D is TRBD1 (6 bases). V lost 5 bases, J lost 6 bases, and 16 bases lay in between. The CDR3 extends over 14 amino acids. Germline CDR1 and CDR2: MNHNS and SASEGT. The DNA of the CDR3 is TGTGCCAGCAGTCGATCCGGGACACAGAATGGCTACACCTTC. Its protein product is CASSRSGTQNGYTF.

By sample share, this clone is medium-sized (0.01 to 0.1%). CDR3: CASSISGSNYEQYF. In DNA form, the CDR3 reads TGTGCCAGTAGTATTAGCGGGAGTAACTACGAGCAGTACTTC. The gene calls are TRBV19 and TRBJ2-7; TRBD2 matches 9 bases. The germline CDR1 and CDR2 sequences are LNHDA and SQIVND (reference sequence). The trim removed 3 bases at V and 3 bases at J, leaving 3 bases unmatched. This CDR3 has 14 residues.

This clone was found a few times. V usage is TRBV9 and J usage is TRBJ2-1; D is perhaps TRBD1 (5 bases). Germline-derived CDR1 and CDR2 are SGDLS and YYNGEE. CDR3 length equals 16 residues. V shed 3 bases and J shed 0 bases, with 13 bases lying between them. The DNA for the CDR3 is TGTGCCAGCAGCGCCCGACAGTTGAGCTCCTACAATGAGCAGTTCTTC. The encoded protein is CASSARQLSSYNEQFF.

A few counts support this clone. The chain couples TRBV28 to TRBJ1-2; 8 bases are a match to TRBD1. The CDR3 runs to 15 residues. V was pared by 8 bases and J by 4 bases, with 12 bases of the junction left unmatched. CDR1 is MDHEN, CDR2 SYDVKM, per germline. CDR3 sequence: CASCPDRGWAYGYTF. The CDR3 DNA reads as TGTGCCAGCTGCCCCGACAGGGGCTGGGCCTATGGCTACACCTTC.

This clone was recorded a few times. CDR3 DNA: TGTGCCTGGGGGGACAGGGGTTTTGTCACTGAAGCTTTCTTT. Its translation is CAWGDRGFVTEAFF. This chain connects TRBV30 to TRBJ1-1; the match to TRBD1 covers 10 bases. The CDR3 extends over 14 amino acids. Germline values: CDR1 GTSNPN, CDR2 SVGIG (reference sequence). After removal of 5 bases from V and 4 bases from J, the junction contained 7 bases not matched to a gene. Together with reference TRBV30 and TRBJ1-1, the CDR3 gives the full variable domain: SQTIHQWPATLVQPVGSPLSLECTVEGTSNPNLYWYRQAAGRGLQLLFYSVGIGQISSEVPQNLSASRPQDRQFILSSKKLLLSDSGFYLCAWGDRGFVTEAFFGQGTRLTVV.

This clone was detected many times. V usage is TRBV4-3 and J usage is TRBJ1-6; D possibly corresponds to TRBD1 (5 bases). The germline V and J ends were trimmed by 0 bases and 7 bases, with 13 bases remaining between them. The V gene's germline CDR1 is LGHNA and CDR2 YSLEER. This CDR3 has 16 amino acids. CDR3 protein: CASSQEYNRRNSPLHF. As DNA, the CDR3 is TGCGCCAGCAGCCAAGAGTATAACAGGAGAAATTCACCCCTCCACTTT.

The rearrangement links TRBV6-1 to TRBJ2-7, with D hard to call. The CDR3 covers 11 residues. The germline CDR1 and CDR2 sequences are MNHNS and SASEGT. Trimming took 8 bases from V and 1 from J, leaving 6 bases between them. DNA of the CDR3: TGTGCCAGCTCCCGGTCCTACGAGCAGTACTTC. It codes for CASSRSYEQYF.

This clone qualifies as medium-sized. The rearrangement links TRBV28 to TRBJ1-2; D is unresolved. This CDR3 has 12 residues. Germline-derived CDR1 and CDR2 are MDHEN and SYDVKM. V was cut by 6 bases and J by 7 bases, with 12 bases left in between. Written as DNA, the CDR3 is TGTGCCAGCAGGCGGATGCGGGGTGGCTACACCTTC. It codes for CASRRMRGGYTF.

CDR3: CASSLLKENTEAFF. CDR3 coding DNA: TGTGCCAGCAGTTTATTGAAGGAGAACACTGAAGCTTTCTTT. The chain combines TRBV28 with TRBJ1-1; D not certain. V was pared by 1 base and J by 1 base, with 7 bases between. This CDR3 region has 14 residues. Germline CDR1 and CDR2: MDHEN and SYDVKM.